Below, one T cell receptor beta chain is given with its context. This record comes from a study of blood T cell repertoires in COVID-19. Study overall: Spain, Italy and the United States supplied samples that represented acute and convalescent COVID-19.

Authors' methods: For nucleated cells, counts were estimated from reference gene primer amplification. Generated by immunoSEQ multiplex PCR, the TCRdb table keeps only in-frame clones and is missing some. From that table come the V and J calls and clone size; the DNA was used to work out D and trimming. The table lists 55,000 to 75,000 clones, over 55% of them singletons, with around 4.9% in the top ten. This CDR3 is 17 amino acids long. Trimming took 1 base from V and 0 from J; bases not matched to a gene: 6. Germline CDR1 MGHRA, CDR2 YSYEKL. The chain links TRBV4-1 to TRBJ1-3; 7 bases line up with TRBD1. Sequences were obtained from peripheral blood. This sequence originates from a woman in her 70s with COVID-19, enrolled during active disease. The CDR3 DNA sequence: TGCGCCAGCAGCCAAGGAGGGGACAGCTACTCTGGAAACACCATATATTTT. This sequence encodes CASSQGGDSYSGNTIYF.